What follows describes a single T cell receptor beta chain. Its cognate antigen is unknown. This sample was included in a study of shared clonotypes between healthy human individuals. Genomic DNA, for the unsorted samples, came from tens of millions of PBMCs. CDR3 length: 15 amino acids. Looked up from germline, CDR1 is SGHKS and CDR2 is YYEKEE (reference sequence). After removal of 6 bases from V and 4 bases from J, the junction contained 6 bases not matched to a gene. The sequencing of unsorted PBMC DNA took place on ten immunoSEQ deep assay plates. Profiled with immunoSEQ multiplex PCR; TCRdb holds only in-frame clones, not every one. The sample carries about 560,000 clones, just over 75% recorded once. Study conclusions and caveats: Clonotype sharing levels among donors were expected to vary with sequencing depth.

V and J are TRBV5-5 and TRBJ2-3; 12 nucleotides line up with TRBD2. The TCR comes from a middle-aged woman in good health. Some clones in this sample may be carry-over from other donors' samples. The sequencing input was PBMCs. The chain's CDR3 is CASMPSGRGADTQYF. CDR3 bases: TGTGCCAGCATGCCTAGCGGGAGGGGCGCAGATACGCAGTATTTT.